This T cell receptor beta chain was observed in a study of blood T cells in healthy people across ages. Germline lookup yields CDR1 MNHEY and CDR2 SMNVEV (reference sequence). This CDR3 spans 14 amino acids. V gave up 7 bases and J gave up 5 bases; unmatched junction bases: 10. This clonotype is labeled medium-sized (0.01 to 0.1%). Its antigen is not known. Findings and caveats of the study: Older age went with lower TCR beta diversity per million T cells, in a roughly linear way. Diversity was estimated from one million T cells, and these estimates were considered underestimates. Aged donors had fewer naive CD4+ cells and lower diversity than long-lived donors.

It was with a sample-barcoded 5' primer and a J-beta primer mix that a second PCR of about 6 to 12 cycles was run. The authors tagged each cDNA molecule using a template-switch adaptor with 12 random nucleotides. Each CDR3 protein gets one entry after TCRdb re-called the 5' RACE reads with MiXCR. This table holds hundreds of thousands of distinct CDR3 sequences, over 45% found once. Specimen: blood. This TCR was recovered from a woman aged 55-69 years in good health. The rearrangement uses TRBV27 and TRBJ2-7; 8 positions agree with TRBD2. This chain's CDR3 is CASTAGGLMNEQYF. CDR3 sequence (DNA): TGTGCCAGCACGGCGGGAGGCCTTATGAACGAGCAGTACTTC.